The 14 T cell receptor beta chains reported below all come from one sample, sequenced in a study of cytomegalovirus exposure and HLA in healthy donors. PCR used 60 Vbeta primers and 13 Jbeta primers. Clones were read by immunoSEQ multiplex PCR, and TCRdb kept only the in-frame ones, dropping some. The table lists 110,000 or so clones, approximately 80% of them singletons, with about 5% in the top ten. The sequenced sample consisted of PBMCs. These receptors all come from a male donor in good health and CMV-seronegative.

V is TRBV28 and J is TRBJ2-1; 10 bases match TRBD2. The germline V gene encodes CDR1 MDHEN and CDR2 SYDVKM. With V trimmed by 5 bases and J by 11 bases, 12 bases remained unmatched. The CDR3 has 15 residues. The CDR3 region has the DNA TGTGCCAGCAGTGTCACTAGCGGGACCTCCGAGCAGCAGTTCTTC. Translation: CASSVTSGTSEQQFF.

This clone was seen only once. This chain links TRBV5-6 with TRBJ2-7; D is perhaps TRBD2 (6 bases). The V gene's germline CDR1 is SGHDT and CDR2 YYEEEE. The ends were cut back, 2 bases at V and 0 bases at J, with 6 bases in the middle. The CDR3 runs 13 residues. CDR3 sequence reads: CASSFGGSYEQYF. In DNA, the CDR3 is TGTGCCAGCAGCTTCGGGGGCTCCTACGAGCAGTACTTC.

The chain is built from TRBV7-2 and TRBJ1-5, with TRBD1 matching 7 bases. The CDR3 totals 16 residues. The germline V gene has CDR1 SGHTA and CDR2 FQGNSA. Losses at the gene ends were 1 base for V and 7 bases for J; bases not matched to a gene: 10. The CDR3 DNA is TGTGCCAGCAGCTTAGTACGACAGGGAGTAGGGCAGCCCCAGCATTTT. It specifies CASSLVRQGVGQPQHF. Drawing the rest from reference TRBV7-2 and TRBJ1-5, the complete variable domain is GAGVSQSPSNKVTEKGKDVELRCDPISGHTALYWYRQSLGQGLEFLIYFQGNSAPDKSGLPSDRFSAERTGGSVSTLTIQRTQQEDSAVYLCASSLVRQGVGQPQHFGDGTRLSIL.

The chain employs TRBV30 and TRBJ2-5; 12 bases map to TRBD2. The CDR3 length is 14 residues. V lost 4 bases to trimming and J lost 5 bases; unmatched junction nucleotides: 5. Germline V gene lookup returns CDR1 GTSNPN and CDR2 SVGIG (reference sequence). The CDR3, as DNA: TGTGCCTGGACCCGACTAGCGGGAGTGGAGACCCAGTACTTC. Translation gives CAWTRLAGVETQYF. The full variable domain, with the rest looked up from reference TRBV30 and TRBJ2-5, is SQTIHQWPATLVQPVGSPLSLECTVEGTSNPNLYWYRQAAGRGLQLLFYSVGIGQISSEVPQNLSASRPQDRQFILSSKKLLLSDSGFYLCAWTRLAGVETQYFGPGTRLLVL.

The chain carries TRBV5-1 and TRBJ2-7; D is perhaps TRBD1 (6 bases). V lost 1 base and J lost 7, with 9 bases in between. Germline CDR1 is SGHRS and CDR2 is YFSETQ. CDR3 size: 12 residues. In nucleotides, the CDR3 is TGCGCCAGCAGCTTGTGGCAGGGGGAGCAGTACTTC. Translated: CASSLWQGEQYF. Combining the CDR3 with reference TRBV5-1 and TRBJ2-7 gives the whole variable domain KAGVTQTPRYLIKTRGQQVTLSCSPISGHRSVSWYQQTPGQGLQFLFEYFSETQRNKGNFPGRFSGRQFSNSRSEMNVSTLELGDSALYLCASSLWQGEQYFGPGTRLTVT.

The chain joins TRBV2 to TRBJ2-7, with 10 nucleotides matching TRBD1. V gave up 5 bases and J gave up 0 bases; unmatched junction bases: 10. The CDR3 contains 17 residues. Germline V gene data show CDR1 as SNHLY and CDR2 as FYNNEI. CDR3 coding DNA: TGTGCCAGCAGTCCCGGGACAGGGGCTTTATACTCCTACGAGCAGTACTTC. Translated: CASSPGTGALYSYEQYF.

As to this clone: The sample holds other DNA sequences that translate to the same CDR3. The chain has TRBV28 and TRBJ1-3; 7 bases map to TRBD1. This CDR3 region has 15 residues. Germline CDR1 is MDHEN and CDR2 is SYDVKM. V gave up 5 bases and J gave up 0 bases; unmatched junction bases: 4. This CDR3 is CASSEQGISGNTIYF. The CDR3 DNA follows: TGTGCCAGCAGTGAACAGGGGATCTCTGGAAACACCATATATTTT.

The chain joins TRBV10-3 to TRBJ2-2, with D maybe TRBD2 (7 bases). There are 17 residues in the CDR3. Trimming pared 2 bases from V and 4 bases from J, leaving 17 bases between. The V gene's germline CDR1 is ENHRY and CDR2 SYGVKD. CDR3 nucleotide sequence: TGTGCCATCAGTGAGGGGACTACAGGGAAGGGCACCGGGGAGCTGTTTTTT. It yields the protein CAISEGTTGKGTGELFF.

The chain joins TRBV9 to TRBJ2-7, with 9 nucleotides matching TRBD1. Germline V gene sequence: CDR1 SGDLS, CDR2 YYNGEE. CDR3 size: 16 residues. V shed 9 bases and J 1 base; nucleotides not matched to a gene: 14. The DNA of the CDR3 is TGTGCCAAACTCCCGGGACAGGGAATCCTTTCCTACGAGCAGTACTTC. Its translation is CAKLPGQGILSYEQYF.

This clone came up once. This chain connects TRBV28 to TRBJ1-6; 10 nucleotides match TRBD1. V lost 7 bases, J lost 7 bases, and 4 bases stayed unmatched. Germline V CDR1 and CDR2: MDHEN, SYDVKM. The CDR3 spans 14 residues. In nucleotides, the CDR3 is TGTGCCAGCATTTGGACAGGGGGGAATTCACCCCTCCACTTT. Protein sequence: CASIWTGGNSPLHF.

CDR3 DNA sequence: TGTGCCACCCGGACAGGGATTAACACTAATGAAAAACTGTTTTTT. This encodes CATRTGINTNEKLFF. V usage is TRBV15 and J usage is TRBJ1-4; the match to TRBD1 covers 8 bases. CDR3 size: 15 residues. V lost 8 bases, J lost 2 bases, and 7 bases stayed unmatched. Per the germline V gene, CDR1 is LNHNV and CDR2 is YYDKDF (reference sequence).

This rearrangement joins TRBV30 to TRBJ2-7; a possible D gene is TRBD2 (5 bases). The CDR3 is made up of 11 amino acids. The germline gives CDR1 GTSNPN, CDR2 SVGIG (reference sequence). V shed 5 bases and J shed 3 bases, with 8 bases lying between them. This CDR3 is CAWFEGYEQYF. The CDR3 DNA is TGTGCCTGGTTTGAGGGCTACGAGCAGTACTTC.

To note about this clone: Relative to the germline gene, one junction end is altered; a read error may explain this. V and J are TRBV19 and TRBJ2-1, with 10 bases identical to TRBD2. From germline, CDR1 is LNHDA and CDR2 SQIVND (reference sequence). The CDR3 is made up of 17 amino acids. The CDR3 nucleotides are TGTGCCAGTAGTGTAGATCATGCTAGCGGGAGTTGGGGTGAGCAGTTCTTC. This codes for CASSVDHASGSWGEQFF. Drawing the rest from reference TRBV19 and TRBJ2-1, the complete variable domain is DGGITQSPKYLFRKEGQNVTLSCEQNLNHDAMYWYRQDPGQGLRLIYYSQIVNDFQKGDIAEGYSVSREKKESFPLTVTSAQKNPTAFYLCASSVDHASGSWGEQFFGPGTRLTVL.

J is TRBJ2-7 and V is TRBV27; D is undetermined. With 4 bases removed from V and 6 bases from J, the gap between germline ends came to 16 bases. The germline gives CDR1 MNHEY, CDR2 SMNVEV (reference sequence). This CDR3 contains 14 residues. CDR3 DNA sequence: TGTGCCAGCAGTTCTCGTCCTGAGAGTGGCGAGCAGTACTTC. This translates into CASSSRPESGEQYF.